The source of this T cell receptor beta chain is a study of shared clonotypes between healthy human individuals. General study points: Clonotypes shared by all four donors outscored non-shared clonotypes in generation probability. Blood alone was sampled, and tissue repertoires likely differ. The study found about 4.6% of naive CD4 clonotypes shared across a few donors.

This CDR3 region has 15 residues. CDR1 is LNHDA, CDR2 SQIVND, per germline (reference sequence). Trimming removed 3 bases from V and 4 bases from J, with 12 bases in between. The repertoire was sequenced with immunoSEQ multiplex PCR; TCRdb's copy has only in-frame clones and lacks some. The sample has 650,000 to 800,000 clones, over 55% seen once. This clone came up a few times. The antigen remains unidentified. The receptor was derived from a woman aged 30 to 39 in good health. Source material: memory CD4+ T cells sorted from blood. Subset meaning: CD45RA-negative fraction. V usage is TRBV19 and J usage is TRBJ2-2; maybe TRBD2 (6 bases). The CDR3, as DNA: TGTGCCAGTAGTATCCAGGAGGGCGCCACCGGGGAGCTGTTTTTT. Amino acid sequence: CASSIQEGATGELFF.